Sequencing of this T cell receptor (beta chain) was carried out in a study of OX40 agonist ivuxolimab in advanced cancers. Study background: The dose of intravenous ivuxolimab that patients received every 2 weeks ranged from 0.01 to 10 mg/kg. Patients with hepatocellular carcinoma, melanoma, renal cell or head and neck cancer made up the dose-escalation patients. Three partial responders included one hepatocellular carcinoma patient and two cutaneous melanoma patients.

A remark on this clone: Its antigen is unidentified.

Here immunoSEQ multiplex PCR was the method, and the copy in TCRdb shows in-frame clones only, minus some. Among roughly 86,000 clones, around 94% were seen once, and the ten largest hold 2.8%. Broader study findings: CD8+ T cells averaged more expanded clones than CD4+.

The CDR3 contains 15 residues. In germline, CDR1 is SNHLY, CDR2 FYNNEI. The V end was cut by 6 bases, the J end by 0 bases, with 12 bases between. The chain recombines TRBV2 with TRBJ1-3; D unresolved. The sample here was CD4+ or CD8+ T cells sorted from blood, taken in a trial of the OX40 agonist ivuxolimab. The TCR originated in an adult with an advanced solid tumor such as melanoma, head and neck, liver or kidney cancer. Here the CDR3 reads CASSRSPRSGNTIYF. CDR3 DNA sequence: TGTGCCAGCAGCCGAAGCCCCCGCTCTGGAAACACCATATATTTT.